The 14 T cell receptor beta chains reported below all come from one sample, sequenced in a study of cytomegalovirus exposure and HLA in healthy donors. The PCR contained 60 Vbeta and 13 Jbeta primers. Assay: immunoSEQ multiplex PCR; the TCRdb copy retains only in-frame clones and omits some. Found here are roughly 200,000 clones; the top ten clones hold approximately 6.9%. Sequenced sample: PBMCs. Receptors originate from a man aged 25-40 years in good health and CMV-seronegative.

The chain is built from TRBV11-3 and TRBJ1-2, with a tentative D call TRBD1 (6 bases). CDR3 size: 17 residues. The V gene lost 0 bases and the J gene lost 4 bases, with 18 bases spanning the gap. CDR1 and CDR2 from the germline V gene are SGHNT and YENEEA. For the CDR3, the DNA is TGTGCCAGCAGCTTAGATCGGGACATCCAACGGGGCTATGGCTACACCTTC. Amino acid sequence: CASSLDRDIQRGYGYTF.

CDR3 sequence (DNA): TGTGCCATCAATCTCGGGGGGGCTAGCACAGATACGCAGTATTTT. It encodes CAINLGGASTDTQYF. The chain uses TRBV10-3 and TRBJ2-3, with TRBD2 identical over 8 bases. The germline V gene has CDR1 ENHRY and CDR2 SYGVKD. V lost 7 bases to trimming and J lost 0 bases; unmatched junction nucleotides: 6. This CDR3 is 15 amino acids long.

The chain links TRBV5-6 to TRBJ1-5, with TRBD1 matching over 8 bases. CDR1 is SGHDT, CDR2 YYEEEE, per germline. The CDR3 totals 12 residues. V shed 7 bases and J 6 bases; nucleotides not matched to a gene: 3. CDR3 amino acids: CASQQGVQPQHF. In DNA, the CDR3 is TGTGCCAGCCAACAGGGGGTTCAGCCCCAGCATTTT.

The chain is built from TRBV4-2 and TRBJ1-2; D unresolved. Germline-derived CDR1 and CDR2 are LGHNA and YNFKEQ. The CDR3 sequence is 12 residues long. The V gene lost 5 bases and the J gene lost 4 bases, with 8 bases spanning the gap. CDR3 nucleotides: TGTGCCAGCAGCTCACCCGGCTATGGCTACACCTTC. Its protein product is CASSSPGYGYTF.

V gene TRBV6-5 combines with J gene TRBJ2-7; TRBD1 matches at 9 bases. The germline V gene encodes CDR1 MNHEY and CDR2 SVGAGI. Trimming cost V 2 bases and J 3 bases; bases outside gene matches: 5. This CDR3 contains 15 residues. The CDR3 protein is CASSYTAGQGYEQYF. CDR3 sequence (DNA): TGTGCCAGCAGTTACACGGCGGGACAGGGCTACGAGCAGTACTTC.

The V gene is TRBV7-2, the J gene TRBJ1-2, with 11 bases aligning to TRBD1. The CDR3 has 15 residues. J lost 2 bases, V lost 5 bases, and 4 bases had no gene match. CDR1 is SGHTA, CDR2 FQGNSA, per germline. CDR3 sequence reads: CASSLGQGGNYGYTF. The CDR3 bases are TGTGCCAGCAGCCTGGGACAGGGGGGGAACTATGGCTACACCTTC.

The chain's CDR3 is CASSLGTGQNYGYTF. The CDR3 DNA sequence: TGTGCCAGCAGTTTGGGGACGGGACAGAACTATGGCTACACCTTC. This chain uses TRBV27 with TRBJ1-2, with 7 positions matching TRBD1. Germline CDR1 and CDR2: MNHEY and SMNVEV (reference sequence). CDR3 size: 15 residues. V gave up 3 bases and J gave up 2 bases; unmatched junction bases: 6.

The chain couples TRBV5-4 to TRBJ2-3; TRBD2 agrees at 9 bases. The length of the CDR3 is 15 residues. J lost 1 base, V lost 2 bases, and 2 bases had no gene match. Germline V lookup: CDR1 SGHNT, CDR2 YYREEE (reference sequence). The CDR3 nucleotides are TGTGCCAGCAGCTTCGCGGGGGGGGGCACAGATACGCAGTATTTT. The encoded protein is CASSFAGGGTDTQYF.

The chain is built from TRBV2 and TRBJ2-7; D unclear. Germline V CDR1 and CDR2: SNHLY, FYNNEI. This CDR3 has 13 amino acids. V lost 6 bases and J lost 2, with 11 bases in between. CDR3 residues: CASRPETAYEQYF. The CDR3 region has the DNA TGTGCCAGCAGACCCGAAACTGCCTACGAGCAGTACTTC.

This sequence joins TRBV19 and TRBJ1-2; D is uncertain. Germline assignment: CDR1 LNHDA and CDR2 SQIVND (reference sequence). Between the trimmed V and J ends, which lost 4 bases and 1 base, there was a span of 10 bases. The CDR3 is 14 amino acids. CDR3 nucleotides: TGTGCCAGTAGTACTGCGCCTGGTAACTATGGCTACACCTTC. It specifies CASSTAPGNYGYTF.

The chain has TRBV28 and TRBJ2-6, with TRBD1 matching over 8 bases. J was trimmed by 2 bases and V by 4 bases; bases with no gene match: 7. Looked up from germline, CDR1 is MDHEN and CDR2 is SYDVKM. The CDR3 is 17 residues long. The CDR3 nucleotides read TGTGCCAGCAGTTCGGCAGGGGGCGTAGCTGGGGCCAACGTCCTGACTTTC. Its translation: CASSSAGGVAGANVLTF.

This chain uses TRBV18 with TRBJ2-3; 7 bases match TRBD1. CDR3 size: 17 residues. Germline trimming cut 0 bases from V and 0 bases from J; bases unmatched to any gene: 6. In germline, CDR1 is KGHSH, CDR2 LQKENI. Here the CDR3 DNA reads TGTGCCAGCTCACCACCGGGACAGAGTTATAGCACAGATACGCAGTATTTT. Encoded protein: CASSPPGQSYSTDTQYF.

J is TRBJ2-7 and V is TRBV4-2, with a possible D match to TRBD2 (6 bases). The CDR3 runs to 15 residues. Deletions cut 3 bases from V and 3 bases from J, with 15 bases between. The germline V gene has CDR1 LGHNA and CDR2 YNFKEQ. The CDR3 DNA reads TGTGCCAGCAGCCAGGAGTCTGCTAGCGTCTACGAGCAGTACTTC. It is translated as CASSQESASVYEQYF.

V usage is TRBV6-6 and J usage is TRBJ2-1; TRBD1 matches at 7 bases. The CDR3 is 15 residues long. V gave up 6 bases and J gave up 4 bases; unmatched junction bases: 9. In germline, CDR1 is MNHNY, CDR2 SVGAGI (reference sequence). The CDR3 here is CASRAGQGEYNEQFF. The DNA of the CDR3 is TGTGCCAGCAGGGCCGGGCAGGGGGAATACAATGAGCAGTTCTTC.